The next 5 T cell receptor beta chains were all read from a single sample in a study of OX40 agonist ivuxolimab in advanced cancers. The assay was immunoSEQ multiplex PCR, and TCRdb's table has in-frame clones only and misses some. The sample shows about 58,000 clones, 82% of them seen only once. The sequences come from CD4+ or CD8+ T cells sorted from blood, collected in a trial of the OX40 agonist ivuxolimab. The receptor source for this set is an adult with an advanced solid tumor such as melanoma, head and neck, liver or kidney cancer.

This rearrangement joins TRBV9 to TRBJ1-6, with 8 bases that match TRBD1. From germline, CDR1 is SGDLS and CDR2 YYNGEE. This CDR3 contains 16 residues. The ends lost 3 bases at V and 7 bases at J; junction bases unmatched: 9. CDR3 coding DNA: TGTGCCAGCAGCGCCCTTACCGGGACAGGCAATTCACCCCTCCACTTT. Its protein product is CASSALTGTGNSPLHF.

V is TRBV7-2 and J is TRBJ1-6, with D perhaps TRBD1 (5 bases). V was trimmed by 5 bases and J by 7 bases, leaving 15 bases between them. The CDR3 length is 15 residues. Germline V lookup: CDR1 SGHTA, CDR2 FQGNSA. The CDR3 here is CASSLNGGENSPLHF. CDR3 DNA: TGTGCCAGCAGCCTAAACGGGGGGGAGAATTCACCCCTCCACTTT.

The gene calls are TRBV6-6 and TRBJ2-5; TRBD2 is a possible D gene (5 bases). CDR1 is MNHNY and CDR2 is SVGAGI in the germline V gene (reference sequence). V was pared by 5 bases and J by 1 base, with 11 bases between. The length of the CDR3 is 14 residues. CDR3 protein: CASSPGGLQETQYF. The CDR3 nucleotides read TGTGCCAGCAGTCCCGGTGGACTCCAAGAGACCCAGTACTTC.

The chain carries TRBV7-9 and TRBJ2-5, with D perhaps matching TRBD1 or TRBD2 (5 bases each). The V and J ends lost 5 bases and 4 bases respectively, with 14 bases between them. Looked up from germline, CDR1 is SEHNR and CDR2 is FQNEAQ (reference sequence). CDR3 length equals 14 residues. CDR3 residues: CASSPDRGVETQYF. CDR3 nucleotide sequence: TGTGCCAGCAGCCCGGACCGAGGGGTAGAGACCCAGTACTTC.

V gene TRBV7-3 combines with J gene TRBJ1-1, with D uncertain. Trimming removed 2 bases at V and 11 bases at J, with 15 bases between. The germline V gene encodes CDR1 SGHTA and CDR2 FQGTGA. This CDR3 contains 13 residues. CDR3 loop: CASSLEGAGRAFF. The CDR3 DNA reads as TGTGCCAGCAGCTTAGAGGGCGCGGGTAGGGCTTTCTTT.